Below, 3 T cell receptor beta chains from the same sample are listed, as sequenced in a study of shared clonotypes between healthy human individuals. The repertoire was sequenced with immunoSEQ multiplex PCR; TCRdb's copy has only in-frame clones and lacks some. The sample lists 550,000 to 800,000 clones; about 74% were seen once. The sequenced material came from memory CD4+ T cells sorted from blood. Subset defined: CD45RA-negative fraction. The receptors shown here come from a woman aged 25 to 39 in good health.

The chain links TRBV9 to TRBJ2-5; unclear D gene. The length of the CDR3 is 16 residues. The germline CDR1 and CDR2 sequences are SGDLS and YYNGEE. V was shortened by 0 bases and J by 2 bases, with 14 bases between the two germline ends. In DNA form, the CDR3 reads TGTGCCAGCAGCGTAGGAATAACGGATAGGCAAGAGACCCAGTACTTC. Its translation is CASSVGITDRQETQYF.

CDR3 residues: CASSSDPGLSTDTQYF. The DNA for the CDR3 is TGCGCCAGCAGCTCGGACCCGGGACTTAGCACAGATACGCAGTATTTT. The chain uses TRBV5-1 and TRBJ2-3, with D possibly matching TRBD2 (6 bases). Looked up from germline, CDR1 is SGHRS and CDR2 is YFSETQ. CDR3 size: 16 residues. V lost 3 bases and J 0 bases, leaving 14 bases between the germline ends. The whole variable domain, filled in from reference TRBV5-1 and TRBJ2-3, reads KAGVTQTPRYLIKTRGQQVTLSCSPISGHRSVSWYQQTPGQGLQFLFEYFSETQRNKGNFPGRFSGRQFSNSRSEMNVSTLELGDSALYLCASSSDPGLSTDTQYFGPGTRLTVL.

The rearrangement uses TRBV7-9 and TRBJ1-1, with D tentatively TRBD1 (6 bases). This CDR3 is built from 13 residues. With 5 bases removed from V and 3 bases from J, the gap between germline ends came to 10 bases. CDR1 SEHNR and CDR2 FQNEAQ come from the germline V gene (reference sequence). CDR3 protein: CASSRNRDTEAFF. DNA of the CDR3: TGTGCCAGCAGCCGGAACAGGGACACTGAAGCTTTCTTT.